Sequencing of this T cell receptor (beta chain) was carried out in a study of cytomegalovirus exposure and HLA in healthy donors. Across the whole study: The approximately 120 validation repertoires, a later analysis reported, used the same platform as the approximately 700 first-cohort repertoires. Study-wide results and limits: Some TCR beta chains (roughly 160 of them) were listed as cytomegalovirus-associated.

Concerning this clone: The antigen is not known.

Only in-frame clones appear in the TCRdb table, and some are missing; sequencing was by immunoSEQ multiplex PCR. This table has about 130,000 clones, 85% to 90% appearing once. The length of the CDR3 is 13 residues. V gave up 4 bases and J gave up 3 bases, with 6 bases separating them. CDR1 SNHLY and CDR2 FYNNEI come from the germline V gene. The material sequenced was PBMCs. The chain couples TRBV2 to TRBJ2-2, with D tentatively TRBD1 (5 bases). The TCR originated in a man younger than 40 in good health and CMV-seronegative. In DNA, the CDR3 is TGTGCCAGCAGTGGGACATACACCGGGGAGCTGTTTTTT. This sequence encodes CASSGTYTGELFF.